The 21 T cell receptor beta chains below all came from one sample that was sequenced in a study of naive CD8 T cells in extremely preterm neonates. Profiling relied on immunoSEQ multiplex PCR, and the TCRdb table lists in-frame clones only, not all of them. The table has roughly 5,000 clones, 95% to 99% seen once. Sample: naive CD8+ T cells from blood. These receptor sequences come from a human donor in good health.

The chain is built from TRBV4-2 and TRBJ1-1, with TRBD1 identical over 7 bases. V trimming: 7 bases; J trimming: 5 bases; junction bases outside the gene matches: 7. The CDR3 sequence is 13 residues long. Per germline, CDR1 LGHNA and CDR2 YNFKEQ. The CDR3 protein is CASTGTVLTEAFF. In DNA, the CDR3 is TGTGCCAGCACGGGGACAGTCCTAACTGAAGCTTTCTTT.

The gene calls are TRBV6-5 and TRBJ2-5; D gene unclear. V was trimmed by 6 bases and J by 1 base, leaving 12 bases between them. CDR1 and CDR2 from the germline V gene are MNHEY and SVGAGI. This CDR3 has 14 amino acids. The CDR3 is CASREQIVQETQYF. In DNA, the CDR3 is TGTGCCAGCAGGGAGCAGATCGTCCAAGAGACCCAGTACTTC.

This chain joins TRBV2 and TRBJ1-1; D call uncertain. CDR1 is SNHLY and CDR2 is FYNNEI in the germline V gene. The V end lost 7 bases, the J end lost 0 bases, and 21 bases lay between the germline ends. The CDR3 contains 17 residues. This chain's CDR3 is CASKFGQSSTVNTEAFF. CDR3 in DNA: TGTGCCAGCAAATTCGGTCAAAGCTCGACTGTGAACACTGAAGCTTTCTTT.

Points on this clone: The junction differs from germline at one of its ends, possibly a read error. The rearrangement uses TRBV28 and TRBJ2-5; D uncertain. The CDR3 extends over 11 amino acids. Germline V gene sequence: CDR1 MDHEN, CDR2 SYDVKM. For the CDR3, the DNA is TGTGCCAGCAGTTTTCAAGAGGCCCAGTACTTC. Protein: CASSFQEAQYF.

The chain combines TRBV4-2 with TRBJ2-7, with 7 nucleotides matching TRBD2. Trimming took 3 bases from V and 0 from J; bases not matched to a gene: 8. The germline V gene has CDR1 LGHNA and CDR2 YNFKEQ. This CDR3 is built from 16 residues. The CDR3 spells CASSHITGTNSYEQYF. DNA for the CDR3: TGTGCCAGCAGCCATATAACCGGGACTAACTCCTACGAGCAGTACTTC.

This clone is a singleton in its sample. J is TRBJ2-2 and V is TRBV7-9; D is perhaps TRBD1 (6 bases). Germline assignment: CDR1 SEHNR and CDR2 FQNEAQ (reference sequence). With 3 bases removed from V and 2 bases from J, the gap between germline ends came to 19 bases. CDR3 size: 18 residues. The CDR3 loop is CASSFFPRRGPNTGELFF. In nucleotides, the CDR3 is TGTGCCAGCAGCTTTTTCCCTCGCAGGGGCCCTAACACCGGGGAGCTGTTTTTT.

This chain connects TRBV10-3 to TRBJ1-1; D unclear. Germline V CDR1 and CDR2: ENHRY, SYGVKD. This CDR3 has 16 residues. The V end was cut by 6 bases, the J end by 6 bases, with 23 bases between. The CDR3 loop reads CAIRDGADPQHPEAFF. The CDR3 nucleotides read TGTGCCATCAGGGACGGAGCGGATCCGCAACACCCTGAAGCTTTCTTT.

V usage is TRBV5-5 and J usage is TRBJ2-7; possibly TRBD1 for D (6 bases). Trimming removed 4 bases from V and 1 base from J, with 12 bases in between. This CDR3 is built from 14 residues. Germline assignment: CDR1 SGHKS and CDR2 YYEKEE (reference sequence). CDR3 in amino acids: CASSPPTGSYEQYF. In DNA, the CDR3 is TGTGCCAGCAGCCCCCCGACAGGTTCCTACGAGCAGTACTTC.

The chain is built from TRBV27 and TRBJ2-3, with 7 bases matching TRBD2. The germline V gene has CDR1 MNHEY and CDR2 SMNVEV (reference sequence). CDR3 size: 16 residues. V was clipped by 3 bases and J by 4 bases; unmatched bases: 10. The CDR3 region is CASSFSAGDLSDTQYF. Here the CDR3 DNA reads TGTGCCAGCAGTTTTTCGGCGGGAGACTTGTCAGATACGCAGTATTTT.

The V call is TRBV19, the J call TRBJ2-1; 7 bases align to TRBD2. The CDR3 contains 14 residues. Per germline, CDR1 LNHDA and CDR2 SQIVND (reference sequence). V was pared by 5 bases and J by 9 bases, with 10 bases of the junction left unmatched. This CDR3 reads CASSPWAGEGEQFF. In nucleotides, the CDR3 is TGTGCCAGTAGTCCGTGGGCGGGAGAAGGTGAGCAGTTCTTC.

J is TRBJ2-5 and V is TRBV28, with D perhaps matching TRBD1 (5 bases). Germline V gives CDR1 MDHEN, CDR2 SYDVKM. Trimming removed 3 bases from V and 1 base from J, with 9 bases in between. The CDR3 totals 14 residues. CDR3 region: CASSFDSSQETQYF. In DNA, the CDR3 is TGTGCCAGCAGTTTTGACAGCAGCCAAGAGACCCAGTACTTC.

The chain is built from TRBV27 and TRBJ1-2; no reliable D call. This CDR3 is built from 16 residues. Germline CDR1 reads MNHEY; CDR2 reads SMNVEV (reference sequence). Trimming cost V 4 bases and J 0 bases, with 15 bases left between them. The CDR3 DNA sequence: TGTGCCAGCAGTTCCCCCCCGGGGTCAGCTAACTATGGCTACACCTTC. Residues: CASSSPPGSANYGYTF.

The chain employs TRBV5-8 and TRBJ2-7, with TRBD1 as a possible D gene (6 bases). Germline values: CDR1 SGHTS, CDR2 YDEGEE. The CDR3 sequence is 15 residues long. Trimming removed 4 bases from V and 2 bases from J, with 16 bases in between. In nucleotides, the CDR3 is TGTGCCAGCAGCGACGGCCAGGGGCCTCCCTACGAGCAGTACTTC. Translated: CASSDGQGPPYEQYF.

The V gene is TRBV27, the J gene TRBJ2-5; 8 nucleotides match TRBD2. J gave up 5 bases and V 6 bases, and 11 bases lay outside the gene matches. The CDR3 contains 15 residues. Germline V gene lookup returns CDR1 MNHEY and CDR2 SMNVEV (reference sequence). CDR3 loop: CASRPPGLGTETQYF. The DNA of the CDR3 is TGTGCCAGCAGACCTCCGGGACTAGGTACGGAGACCCAGTACTTC.

This clone has only one observation. CDR3 DNA sequence: TGTGCCAGCAGCTTAGTTATCGCCCCGGACGAGCAGTACTTC. This translates into CASSLVIAPDEQYF. This chain joins TRBV7-9 and TRBJ2-7; D uncertain. There are 14 residues in the CDR3. V dropped 1 base and J dropped 5 bases, with 12 bases sitting between them. Germline V CDR1 and CDR2: SEHNR, FQNEAQ (reference sequence).

In DNA form, the CDR3 reads TGTGCCACCAGTCAACCGGGACAGGGGGCAGACTATGGCTACACCTTC. Residues: CATSQPGQGADYGYTF. The gene calls are TRBV15 and TRBJ1-2; 12 positions agree with TRBD1. The ends lost 6 bases at V and 3 bases at J; junction bases unmatched: 8. The CDR3 has 16 amino acids. CDR1 is LNHNV, CDR2 YYDKDF, per germline (reference sequence).

The chain's CDR3 is CASSLNRANQETQYF. CDR3 bases: TGTGCCAGCAGCTTGAACAGGGCCAATCAAGAGACCCAGTACTTC. J is TRBJ2-5 and V is TRBV5-6; a weak D match, TRBD1 (6 bases). The germline V and J ends were trimmed by 1 base and 2 bases, with 12 bases remaining between them. CDR1 and CDR2 (germline): SGHDT, YYEEEE. The CDR3 has 15 amino acids. Filled out from reference TRBV5-6 and TRBJ2-5, the complete variable domain reads DAGVTQSPTHLIKTRGQQVTLRCSPKSGHDTVSWYQQALGQGPQFIFQYYEEEERQRGNFPDRFSGHQFPNYSSELNVNALLLGDSALYLCASSLNRANQETQYFGPGTRLLVL.

This rearrangement joins TRBV9 to TRBJ2-5, with 8 bases that match TRBD1. The germline gives CDR1 SGDLS, CDR2 YYNGEE. The J segment lost 11 bases and the V segment lost 4 bases, leaving 7 bases of the junction unmatched. There are 12 residues in the CDR3. The CDR3 loop reads CASSTGQGQQYF. CDR3 bases: TGTGCCAGCAGCACAGGACAGGGTCAGCAGTACTTC.

This clone was recorded a few times. The genes are TRBV9 and TRBJ1-2; D may be TRBD1 (5 bases). V lost 4 bases and J 4 bases, leaving 14 bases between the germline ends. The CDR3 consists of 14 residues. Germline V lookup: CDR1 SGDLS, CDR2 YYNGEE. This CDR3 is CASSSTGEIYGYTF. CDR3 coding DNA: TGTGCCAGCAGCTCCACGGGGGAAATCTATGGCTACACCTTC.

The chain joins TRBV5-1 to TRBJ1-4, with D possibly being TRBD1 (6 bases). Trimming took off 4 bases at V and 4 bases at J, with 14 bases between the two ends. The CDR3 loop spans 15 amino acids. CDR1 SGHRS and CDR2 YFSETQ come from the germline V gene. Here the CDR3 reads CASSASGARNEKLFF. CDR3 sequence (DNA): TGCGCCAGCAGCGCATCAGGGGCCCGTAATGAAAAACTGTTTTTT.

The V gene is TRBV4-1, the J gene TRBJ2-7, with 11 bases aligning to TRBD1. CDR3 length: 16 residues. From germline, CDR1 is MGHRA and CDR2 YSYEKL. Trimming took 1 base from V and 0 from J; bases not matched to a gene: 2. Here the CDR3 reads CASSQGGTGGSYEQYF. Here the CDR3 DNA reads TGCGCCAGCAGCCAAGGGGGGACAGGGGGCTCCTACGAGCAGTACTTC.